A selection of T cell receptor beta chains follows, all from one sample in a study of chemoradiotherapy in HPV16-positive cancers. Produced via immunoSEQ multiplex PCR; TCRdb's table is partial and in-frame only. The sample carries approximately 1,100 clones, about 80% recorded once. The material was tumor tissue, obtained from a patient who underwent chemoradiotherapy. These receptors were collected from a human donor with HPV-associated anogenital cancer. CDR3s include the opening cysteine and the closing phenylalanine or tryptophan. The D gene is left open where the match is weak. Clone size appears in some rows only: once, few, many, or a class for an expanded clone.

abundance	v_gene	j_gene	d_gene	CDR3aa	CDR3nt
NA	TRBV18	TRBJ2-2	NA	CASSTTETGELFF	TGTGCCAGCTCAACGACAGAGACCGGGGAGCTGTTTTTT
NA	TRBV7-2	TRBJ1-2	TRBD1	CASSPRQGYGYTF	TGTGCCAGCAGCCCGCGACAGGGCTATGGCTACACCTTC
few	TRBV6-5	TRBJ1-1	NA	CASVGSSVTEAFF	TGTGCCAGCGTGGGGTCGTCAGTAACTGAAGCTTTCTTT
once	TRBV11-3	TRBJ1-1	NA	CASSARSGTEAFF	TGTGCCAGCAGCGCCCGCAGTGGGACTGAAGCTTTCTTT
NA	TRBV18	TRBJ2-5	TRBD2	CASSTTSGGGETQYF	TGTGCCAGCTCAACGACTAGCGGGGGCGGGGAGACCCAGTACTTC
NA	TRBV28	TRBJ2-1	TRBD1	CASSMGTDYNEQFF	TGTGCCAGCAGCATGGGGACAGATTACAATGAGCAGTTCTTC
NA	TRBV4-3	TRBJ1-2	NA	CASSQDGGGDYGYTF	TGCGCCAGCAGCCAAGATGGGGGCGGTGACTATGGCTACACCTTC
NA	TRBV10-3	TRBJ1-2	TRBD1	CAISERDRGSSGYTF	TGTGCCATCAGTGAGAGGGACAGGGGGTCCAGTGGCTACACCTTC
NA	TRBV9	TRBJ2-3	TRBD1	CASSALQGALTDTQYF	TGTGCCAGCAGCGCCCTCCAGGGGGCTCTCACAGATACGCAGTATTTT
NA	TRBV5-5	TRBJ2-5	NA	CASSTIRGQETQYF	TGTGCCAGCAGCACGATCCGGGGCCAAGAGACCCAGTACTTC